The 16 T cell receptor beta chains below all came from one sample that was sequenced in a study of T-cell memory formation after mild COVID-19. Each CDR3 protein is one row after TCRdb ran MiXCR on the 5' RACE reads. The data hold over 70,000 distinct CDR3 sequences, with roughly 16% observed a single time. Sequenced sample: PBMCs or a T cell subset sorted from them (not recorded which). The receptors originated from a man aged 18 to 29 who had mild COVID-19 (a few samples of this study predate the infection). Cell type and time point are not known.

J is TRBJ2-1 and V is TRBV6-1; perhaps TRBD1 as D (6 bases). V lost 11 bases to trimming and J lost 0 bases, with 17 bases between them. Germline CDR1 MNHNS, CDR2 SASEGT. This CDR3 region has 15 residues. The chain's CDR3 is CALARGLSSYNEQFF. The CDR3 nucleotides are TGTGCCCTCGCCAGGGGCCTGAGCTCCTACAATGAGCAGTTCTTC.

In its sample, this clonotype was seen a few times. The chain is built from TRBV12-3 or TRBV12-4 and TRBJ2-1, with 10 bases matching TRBD2. V gave up 1 base and J gave up 6 bases; unmatched junction bases: 3. This CDR3 has 15 amino acids. The CDR3 here is CASSLEASGGNEQFF. The CDR3 bases are TGTGCCAGCAGTTTAGAGGCTAGCGGGGGCAATGAGCAGTTCTTC.

The chain is built from TRBV6-5 and TRBJ2-3; 11 bases align to TRBD2. In germline, CDR1 is MNHEY, CDR2 SVGAGI. The CDR3 sequence is 15 residues long. V shed 7 bases and J 3 bases; nucleotides not matched to a gene: 6. The CDR3 coding sequence is TGTGCCAGCACCCTAGCGGGGGGATCGACAGATACGCAGTATTTT. Its translation: CASTLAGGSTDTQYF.

This clonotype has only a few counts. The genes are TRBV25-1 and TRBJ1-2; D call uncertain. The CDR3 runs to 14 residues. Germline lookup yields CDR1 MGHDK and CDR2 SYGVNS. Trimming shortened V by 0 bases and J by 4 bases, and 9 bases separated the two germline ends. This CDR3 reads CASSEYPHFYGYTF. The CDR3 nucleotides read TGTGCCAGCAGTGAATATCCACACTTCTATGGCTACACCTTC.

The chain links TRBV14 to TRBJ2-2, with a tentative D call TRBD2 (6 bases). The V gene lost 0 bases and the J gene lost 8 bases, with 16 bases spanning the gap. This CDR3 is 16 amino acids long. Germline assignment: CDR1 SGHDN and CDR2 FVKESK. The CDR3 DNA reads TGTGCCAGCAGCCAAGAGTCGATTCTAGCGCCAGGGGAGCTGTTTTTT. It codes for CASSQESILAPGELFF.

The sample holds a few counts of this clonotype. The CDR3, as DNA: TGTGCCAGCAGCGACGGGGGGGCCTACGAGCAGTACTTC. As protein: CASSDGGAYEQYF. The V gene is TRBV6-5, the J gene TRBJ2-7, with 8 bases identical to TRBD2. The CDR3 is made up of 13 amino acids. Germline V gene sequence: CDR1 MNHEY, CDR2 SVGAGI. V was pared by 6 bases and J by 2 bases, with 3 bases of the junction left unmatched.

The chain recombines TRBV4-1 with TRBJ2-2; TRBD2 agrees at 7 bases. Germline V gene lookup returns CDR1 MGHRA and CDR2 YSYEKL. This CDR3 has 17 residues. J lost 1 base, V lost 0 bases, and 5 bases had no gene match. CDR3 residues: CASSQESGAVNTGELFF. CDR3 nucleotide sequence: TGCGCCAGCAGCCAAGAGAGCGGGGCGGTGAACACCGGGGAGCTGTTTTTT.

The chain links TRBV20-1 to TRBJ2-1, with 10 positions matching TRBD2. J was trimmed by 7 bases and V by 3 bases; bases with no gene match: 15. The CDR3 covers 17 residues. The germline CDR1 and CDR2 sequences are DFQATT and SNEGSKA (reference sequence). The DNA of the CDR3 is TGCAGTGCTAGGATAGCGGGGGGCCCCGTCACTACAAATGAGCAGTTCTTC. It is translated as CSARIAGGPVTTNEQFF.

This clonotype was recorded a few times. No conserved phenylalanine or tryptophan is present at the end of the CDR3, so a read error is the likely explanation. The V gene is TRBV5-1, the J gene TRBJ2-7; 13 nucleotides match TRBD2. The CDR3 runs to 15 residues. The V and J ends lost 4 bases and 5 bases, in that order; junction bases with no gene match: 6. Germline values: CDR1 SGHRS, CDR2 YFSETQ. Here the CDR3 reads CASSIQGLAGDEQYL. The CDR3 DNA reads TGCGCCAGCAGCATCCAAGGACTAGCGGGGGACGAGCAGTACCTC.

This clonotype was detected ten times or more. This chain links TRBV7-9 with TRBJ2-7, with no clear D. CDR1 SEHNR and CDR2 FQNEAQ come from the germline V gene (reference sequence). The CDR3 is made up of 12 amino acids. V gave up 4 bases and J gave up 3 bases, with 7 bases separating them. CDR3: CASSSRDYEQYF. As DNA, the CDR3 is TGTGCCAGCAGCTCTCGAGACTACGAGCAGTACTTC.

This sequence joins TRBV4-3 and TRBJ2-1; 9 nucleotides agree with TRBD2. Germline CDR1 reads LGHNA; CDR2 reads YSLEER. The CDR3 has 16 amino acids. The ends lost 0 bases at V and 6 bases at J; junction bases unmatched: 6. The CDR3 region has the DNA TGCGCCAGCAGCCAAGATGGCCAGCGGGGGGTCAATGAGCAGTTCTTC. The encoded protein is CASSQDGQRGVNEQFF.

This chain links TRBV11-2 with TRBJ2-5, with 12 bases that match TRBD2. The junction had 10 bases not matched to a gene; V was cut back by 4 bases and J by 1 base. Germline CDR1 and CDR2: SGHAT and FQNNGV. This CDR3 region has 18 residues. CDR3 sequence: CASSSSTGLAGSQETQYF. DNA for the CDR3: TGTGCCAGCAGCTCTTCCACTGGACTAGCGGGGTCCCAAGAGACCCAGTACTTC.

This clonotype was observed a few times. The chain employs TRBV5-6 and TRBJ2-7; 7 nucleotides match TRBD1. The CDR3 contains 14 residues. Germline-derived CDR1 and CDR2 are SGHDT and YYEEEE. Germline trimming cut 0 bases from V and 9 bases from J; bases unmatched to any gene: 9. The CDR3: CASSLGDRTSGQYV. CDR3 nucleotides: TGTGCCAGCAGCTTGGGGGACAGAACCTCCGGGCAGTACGTC.

The rearrangement joins TRBV3-1 to TRBJ2-3; D remains unclear. The CDR3 is 13 amino acids. Germline CDR1 LGHDT, CDR2 YNNKEL (reference sequence). V was pared by 0 bases and J by 5 bases, with 6 bases between. The CDR3 reads CASSQDRQDTQYF. The CDR3 DNA is TGTGCCAGCAGCCAAGACCGGCAAGATACGCAGTATTTT.

As for this clonotype: Compared with germline, one end of the junction differs, possibly owing to a read error. This chain uses TRBV4-3 with TRBJ1-1; 7 nucleotides line up with TRBD1. The germline V gene encodes CDR1 LGHNA and CDR2 YSLEER. The length of the CDR3 is 18 residues. CDR3 nucleotides: TGCGCCAGCAGCCAAACCCCGGGACAGCGGATTCGGAACGCTGAAGCTTTCTTT. It specifies CASSQTPGQRIRNAEAFF.

This clonotype has a handful of counts. The chain carries TRBV4-3 and TRBJ2-7, with 10 nucleotides matching TRBD1. The germline V gene has CDR1 LGHNA and CDR2 YSLEER. With V trimmed by 1 base and J by 0 bases, 6 bases remained unmatched. CDR3 length: 17 residues. The CDR3 nucleotides read TGCGCCAGCAGCCAAGCCCCCCGGACAGGGGGCTCCTACGAGCAGTACGTC. Protein: CASSQAPRTGGSYEQYV.